The 19 T cell receptor beta chains in this list originate from one sample, sequenced in a study of T cell repertoires in cytomegalovirus infection. These receptors lack a known antigen. TCRdb called the reads again in MiXCR, with one record for every CDR3 protein. The repertoire holds 95,000 to 120,000 distinct CDR3 sequences, with 30% as singletons. Material: CD8+ T cells from cultured PBMCs, obtained from culture after CMV antigen stimulation. These receptors all come from a human donor in good health (CMV status not recorded). Some clones in this sample may be carry-over from other donors' samples.

This chain connects TRBV27 to TRBJ1-6, with 8 nucleotides matching TRBD1. Germline CDR1 is MNHEY and CDR2 is SMNVEV (reference sequence). The CDR3 contains 17 residues. The V gene end was trimmed by 5 bases and the J gene end by 6 bases; junction bases not matched to a gene: 12. The CDR3 protein is CASSTFIVGQANSPLHF. The DNA of the CDR3 is TGTGCCAGCAGTACATTTATCGTGGGACAGGCTAATTCACCCCTCCACTTT.

About this clonotype itself: The limits of the CDR3 on the DNA are not certain, so only TCRdb's listed CDR3 is given. The chain uses TRBV27 and TRBJ2-7; TRBD2 is the table's D call and was not checked against the DNA. With termini counted, the CDR3 has 14 amino acids. Germline V gene lookup returns CDR1 MNHEY and CDR2 SMNVEV (reference sequence). The CDR3 spells CASSSSEVAYEQYF.

This clonotype was observed at least ten times. This rearrangement joins TRBV6-1 to TRBJ2-3; 10 bases are a match to TRBD2. The J segment lost 4 bases and the V segment lost 1 base, leaving 2 bases of the junction unmatched. Germline V gene lookup returns CDR1 MNHNS and CDR2 SASEGT. The CDR3 consists of 15 residues. The CDR3 DNA sequence: TGTGCCAGCAGTGAAGTAGCGGGGGGCCCAGATACGCAGTATTTT. Translating gives CASSEVAGGPDTQYF.

This clonotype turned up a few times. CDR3 loop: CASSYRDGLSYEQYF. The CDR3 bases are TGTGCCAGCAGTTACCGGGACGGACTCTCCTACGAGCAGTACTTC. The genes are TRBV12-3 or TRBV12-4 and TRBJ2-7; D may be TRBD1 or TRBD2 (5 bases each). The CDR3 is 15 residues long. V gave up 4 bases and J gave up 0 bases, with 13 bases separating them.

Comments on this clonotype: One end of the junction fails to match germline, which may point to a read error. The chain couples TRBV2 to TRBJ2-1, with D perhaps given as TRBD1 or TRBD2 (5 bases each). Germline V gene sequence: CDR1 SNHLY, CDR2 FYNNEI. This CDR3 spans 16 amino acids. The CDR3 loop reads CASRPWDDRSYNEQIF. CDR3 DNA: TGTGCCAGCAGGCCCTGGGACGATAGGTCCTACAATGAGCAGATCTTC.

This chain joins TRBV7-2 and TRBJ1-2, with 7 bases matching TRBD1. The V segment lost 2 bases and the J segment 4 bases; nucleotides outside the gene matches: 4. The CDR3 covers 14 residues. Germline lookup yields CDR1 SGHTA and CDR2 FQGNSA. CDR3 sequence: CASSLTDRVYGYTF. CDR3 in DNA: TGTGCCAGCAGCTTAACCGACAGGGTCTATGGCTACACCTTC.

This chain joins TRBV29-1 and TRBJ2-7, with D perhaps TRBD1 (6 bases). Germline CDR1 and CDR2: SQVTM and ANQGSEA. CDR3 length: 13 amino acids. The ends were cut back, 3 bases at V and 0 bases at J, with 9 bases in the middle. CDR3 sequence (DNA): TGCAGCGTTGATTCAGGGGACTCCTACGAGCAGTACTTC. Its translation: CSVDSGDSYEQYF.

This clonotype has more than one count but fewer than ten. This chain links TRBV5-4 with TRBJ2-7; 10 bases are shared with TRBD1. The length of the CDR3 is 16 residues. J gave up 2 bases and V 0 bases, and 5 bases lay outside the gene matches. Germline V gene lookup returns CDR1 SGHNT and CDR2 YYREEE (reference sequence). The CDR3 DNA follows: TGTGCCAGCAGCTTGGGGGGACAGGGGAGCGCCTACGAGCAGTACTTC. Translated: CASSLGGQGSAYEQYF.

The rearrangement uses TRBV7-6 and TRBJ2-3; no clear D. V was pared by 4 bases and J by 8 bases, with 22 bases between. The CDR3 is 16 amino acids. Germline-derived CDR1 and CDR2 are SGHVS and FNYEAQ. The CDR3 loop reads CASSSSSDPGVGTQYF. CDR3 nucleotides: TGTGCCAGCAGCTCCTCCTCGGACCCTGGGGTTGGTACGCAGTATTTT.

The chain joins TRBV29-1 to TRBJ1-1, with 8 bases aligning to TRBD1. The CDR3 is made up of 14 amino acids. CDR1 and CDR2 (germline): SQVTM, ANQGSEA. V gave up 4 bases and J gave up 1 base; unmatched junction bases: 5. This CDR3 reads CSVARTGPNTEAFF. The CDR3 coding sequence is TGCAGCGTTGCCCGGACAGGGCCGAACACTGAAGCTTTCTTT.

This clonotype was seen a handful of times. The V gene is TRBV6-5, the J gene TRBJ2-7; maybe TRBD2 (6 bases). Germline CDR1 reads MNHEY; CDR2 reads SVGAGI. The CDR3 contains 16 residues. V gave up 6 bases and J gave up 3 bases, with 21 bases separating them. In DNA, the CDR3 is TGTGCCAGCAGACTTGCTTCGGGGGACCTTAGCTACGAGCAGTACTTC. It encodes CASRLASGDLSYEQYF.

V usage is TRBV28 and J usage is TRBJ1-1, with D unclear. Germline values: CDR1 MDHEN, CDR2 SYDVKM. V was pared by 3 bases and J by 0 bases, with 5 bases between. CDR3 length equals 13 residues. The CDR3 DNA reads TGTGCCAGCAGTTTCCCCCTGAACACTGAAGCTTTCTTT. It is translated as CASSFPLNTEAFF.

This clonotype came up a few times. The limits of the CDR3 on the DNA are not certain, so only TCRdb's listed CDR3 is given. The chain carries TRBV7-8 and TRBJ2-1; TRBD2 was called by the table and not checked on the DNA. Germline values: CDR1 SGHVS, CDR2 FQNEAQ. Ends included, the CDR3 has 15 residues. The CDR3 loop is CASGFASGAYNERFF.

This chain connects TRBV10-2 to TRBJ2-7; D might be TRBD1 or TRBD2, each matching 5 bases. V was pared by 8 bases and J by 0 bases, with 5 bases between. This CDR3 is 11 amino acids long. Germline V gene data show CDR1 as WSHSY and CDR2 as SAAADI. CDR3 protein: CASGTSYEQYF. For the CDR3, the DNA is TGCGCCAGCGGGACCTCCTACGAGCAGTACTTC.

The genes are TRBV7-6 and TRBJ2-5; D is unclear. The CDR3 totals 15 residues. Trimming stripped 0 bases from V and 2 bases from J, with 10 bases between. The germline gives CDR1 SGHVS, CDR2 FNYEAQ. The CDR3 loop is CASSLAVQTQETQYF. Here the CDR3 DNA reads TGTGCCAGCAGCTTAGCGGTCCAGACGCAAGAGACCCAGTACTTC.

There are many counts of this clonotype. J is TRBJ2-5 and V is TRBV7-2; D unclear. The CDR3 spans 18 residues. V was shortened by 2 bases and J by 4 bases, with 23 bases between the two germline ends. The germline gives CDR1 SGHTA, CDR2 FQGNSA. The CDR3 sequence is CASSLLPGSRPLPETQYF. The CDR3, as DNA: TGTGCCAGCAGCTTATTACCCGGATCGAGGCCGCTCCCAGAGACCCAGTACTTC. Combining the CDR3 with reference TRBV7-2 and TRBJ2-5 gives the whole variable domain GAGVSQSPSNKVTEKGKDVELRCDPISGHTALYWYRQSLGQGLEFLIYFQGNSAPDKSGLPSDRFSAERTGGSVSTLTIQRTQQEDSAVYLCASSLLPGSRPLPETQYFGPGTRLLVL.

This clonotype was seen only a few times. The V and J genes are TRBV19 and TRBJ1-1; TRBD1 might be the D (5 bases). The CDR3 totals 13 residues. Germline V gene data show CDR1 as LNHDA and CDR2 as SQIVND (reference sequence). The V gene lost 10 bases and the J gene lost 6 bases, with 18 bases spanning the gap. The chain's CDR3 is CATTNPWGAEAFF. CDR3 coding DNA: TGTGCCACCACGAACCCTTGGGGGGCTGAAGCTTTCTTT.

This clonotype has ten or more counts. The chain employs TRBV10-3 and TRBJ1-1; possible D gene TRBD1, 6 bases. V was cut by 6 bases and J by 0 bases, with 14 bases left in between. Looked up from germline, CDR1 is ENHRY and CDR2 is SYGVKD. The CDR3 extends over 15 amino acids. DNA of the CDR3: TGTGCCATCAGCGAATCGGGACACTTGAACACTGAAGCTTTCTTT. It specifies CAISESGHLNTEAFF.

CDR3 sequence: CASSPVKLVGQGSLEKLFF. In nucleotides, the CDR3 is TGTGCCAGCAGCCCCGTTAAACTAGTCGGGCAGGGAAGTTTGGAAAAACTGTTTTTT. V and J are TRBV7-6 and TRBJ1-4; a possible D gene is TRBD1 (5 bases). CDR3 length: 19 amino acids. CDR1 is SGHVS and CDR2 is FNYEAQ in the germline V gene. The ends were cut back, 5 bases at V and 8 bases at J, with 30 bases in the middle.